This T cell receptor (beta chain) was identified during a study of blood T cell repertoires in COVID-19. On the study more broadly: The United States, Italy and Spain provided the acute and convalescent COVID-19 samples. The analysed material was cDNA or gDNA that came from T cells, B-cell-depleted T cells, or PBMCs.

In the authors' workflow: From reference gene primer amplification, estimates of nucleated cell counts were derived. Some clones are missing from TCRdb's copy, which holds only in-frame ones; the method was immunoSEQ multiplex PCR. V and J calls and clone size follow that table, whereas D and trimming were derived from the DNA. Of approximately 320,000 clones in the sample, 85% were seen once. The source material was peripheral blood. The source of this sequence is a human donor in a cohort sampled during active COVID-19.

DNA for the CDR3: TGTGCCAGCAGCCGGACTTCCAGCAATCAGCCCCAGCATTTT. Translated: CASSRTSSNQPQHF. The chain couples TRBV7-9 to TRBJ1-5, with D unresolved. Germline loops: CDR1 SEHNR, CDR2 FQNEAQ (reference sequence). Between the trimmed V and J ends, which lost 5 bases and 1 base, there was a span of 9 bases. This CDR3 contains 14 residues.